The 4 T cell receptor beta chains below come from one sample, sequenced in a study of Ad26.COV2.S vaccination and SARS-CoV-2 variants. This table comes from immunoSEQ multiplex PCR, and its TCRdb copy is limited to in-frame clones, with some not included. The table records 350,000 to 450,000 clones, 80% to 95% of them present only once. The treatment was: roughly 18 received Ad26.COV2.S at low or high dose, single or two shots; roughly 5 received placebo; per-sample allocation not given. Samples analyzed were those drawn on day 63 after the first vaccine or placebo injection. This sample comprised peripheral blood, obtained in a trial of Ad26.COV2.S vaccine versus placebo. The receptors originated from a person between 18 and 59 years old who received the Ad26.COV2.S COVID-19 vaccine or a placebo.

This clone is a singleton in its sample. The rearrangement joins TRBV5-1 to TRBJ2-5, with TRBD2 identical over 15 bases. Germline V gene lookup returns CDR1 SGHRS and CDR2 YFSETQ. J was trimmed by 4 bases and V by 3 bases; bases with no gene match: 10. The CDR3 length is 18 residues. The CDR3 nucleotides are TGCGCCAGCAGCTCCGGGACTAGCGGGGGGCGGGGTCTAGAGACCCAGTACTTC. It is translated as CASSSGTSGGRGLETQYF.

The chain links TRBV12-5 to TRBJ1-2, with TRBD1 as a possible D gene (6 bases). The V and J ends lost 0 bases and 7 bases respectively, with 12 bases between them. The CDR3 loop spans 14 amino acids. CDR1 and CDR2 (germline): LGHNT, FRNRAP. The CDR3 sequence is CASGLVERGGGYTF. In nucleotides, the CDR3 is TGTGCTAGTGGTTTGGTCGAGAGGGGGGGTGGCTACACCTTC.

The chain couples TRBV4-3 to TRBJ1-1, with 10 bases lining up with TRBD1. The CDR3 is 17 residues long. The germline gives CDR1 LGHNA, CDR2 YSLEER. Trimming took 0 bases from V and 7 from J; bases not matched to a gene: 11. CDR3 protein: CASSQEVVGQGRVEAFF. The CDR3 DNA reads TGCGCCAGCAGCCAAGAGGTGGTGGGACAGGGGAGGGTTGAAGCTTTCTTT.

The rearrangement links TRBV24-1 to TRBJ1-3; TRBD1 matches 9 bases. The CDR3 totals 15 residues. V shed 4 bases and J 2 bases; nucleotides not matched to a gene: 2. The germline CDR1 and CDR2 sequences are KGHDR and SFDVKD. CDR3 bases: TGTGCCACCAGTGAGGGGACAGGGACTGGAAACACCATATATTTT. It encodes CATSEGTGTGNTIYF.